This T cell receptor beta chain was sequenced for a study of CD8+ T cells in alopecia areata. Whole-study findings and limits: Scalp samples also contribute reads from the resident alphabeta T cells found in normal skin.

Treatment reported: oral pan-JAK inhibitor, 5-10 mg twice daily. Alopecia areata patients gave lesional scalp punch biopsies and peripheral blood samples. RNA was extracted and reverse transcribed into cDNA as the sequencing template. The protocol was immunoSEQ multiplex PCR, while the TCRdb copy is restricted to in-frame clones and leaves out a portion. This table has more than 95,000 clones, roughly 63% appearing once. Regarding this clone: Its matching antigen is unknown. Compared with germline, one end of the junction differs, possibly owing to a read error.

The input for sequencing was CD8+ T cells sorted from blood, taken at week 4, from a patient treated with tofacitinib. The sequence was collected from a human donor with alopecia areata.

CDR3 DNA sequence: TGCGCCAGCAGCCAGGACAGGGACCTGAACACTGAAGCTTTCTTT. It yields the protein CASSQDRDLNTEAFF. The chain carries TRBV5-4 and TRBJ1-1; TRBD1 matches 8 bases. The length of the CDR3 is 15 residues. Germline CDR1 reads SGHNT; CDR2 reads YYREEE (reference sequence).